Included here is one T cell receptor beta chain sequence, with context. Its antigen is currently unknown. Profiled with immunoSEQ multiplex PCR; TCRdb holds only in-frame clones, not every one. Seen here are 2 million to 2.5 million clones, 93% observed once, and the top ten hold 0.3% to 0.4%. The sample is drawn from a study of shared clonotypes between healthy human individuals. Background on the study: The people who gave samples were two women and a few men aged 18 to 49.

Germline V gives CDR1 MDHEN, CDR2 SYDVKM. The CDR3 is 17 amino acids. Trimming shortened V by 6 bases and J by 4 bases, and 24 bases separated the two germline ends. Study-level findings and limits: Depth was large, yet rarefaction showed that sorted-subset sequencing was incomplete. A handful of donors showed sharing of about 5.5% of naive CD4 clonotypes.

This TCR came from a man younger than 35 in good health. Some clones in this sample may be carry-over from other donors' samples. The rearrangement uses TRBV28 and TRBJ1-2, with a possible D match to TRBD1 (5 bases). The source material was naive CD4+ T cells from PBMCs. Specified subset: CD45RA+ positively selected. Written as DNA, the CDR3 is TGTGCCAGCAGCCCCCACGGGGGAGGGGCCCCCTTCTATGGCTACACCTTC. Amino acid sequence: CASSPHGGGAPFYGYTF.